Below are 32 T cell receptor beta chains sequenced from a single sample in a study of cytomegalovirus exposure and HLA in healthy donors. Primers: 60 Vbeta forward and 13 Jbeta reverse. Profiled with immunoSEQ multiplex PCR; TCRdb holds only in-frame clones, not every one. This table holds 150,000 to 160,000 clones, 65% to 85% found once. The sample was PBMCs. These TCRs come from a woman between 40 and 50 years old in good health and CMV-seropositive.

This clone was seen a single time. V is TRBV28 and J is TRBJ1-1; the D is unclear. Germline CDR1 and CDR2: MDHEN and SYDVKM. CDR3 length: 12 amino acids. Trimming left V 6 bases short and J 4 bases short, with 9 bases between. The CDR3 loop is CASRFAGTEAFF. The DNA for the CDR3 is TGTGCCAGCAGATTTGCCGGCACTGAAGCTTTCTTT.

This chain uses TRBV7-3 with TRBJ2-2; 7 bases line up with TRBD2. The CDR3 length is 15 residues. V gave up 2 bases and J gave up 4 bases; unmatched junction bases: 4. Per the germline V gene, CDR1 is SGHTA and CDR2 is FQGTGA. CDR3 residues: CASSLEGGVTGELFF. The CDR3 region has the DNA TGTGCCAGCAGCTTAGAGGGAGGGGTCACCGGGGAGCTGTTTTTT.

The rearrangement joins TRBV19 to TRBJ1-1, with a possible D match to TRBD1 (6 bases). CDR3 length: 16 residues. Germline CDR1 and CDR2: LNHDA and SQIVND (reference sequence). V was clipped by 1 base and J by 4 bases, with 16 bases between them. The chain's CDR3 is CASSIAGGRGSTEAFF. In DNA, the CDR3 is TGTGCCAGTAGTATAGCGGGTGGCAGGGGATCCACTGAAGCTTTCTTT.

The chain links TRBV6-5 to TRBJ1-2; TRBD1 is a possible D gene (5 bases). CDR1 MNHEY and CDR2 SVGAGI come from the germline V gene. Trimming took 5 bases from V and 2 from J, leaving 15 bases between them. The CDR3 runs to 15 residues. CDR3 sequence: CASSPSWEGNYGYTF. CDR3 coding DNA: TGTGCCAGCAGTCCCTCCTGGGAGGGGAACTATGGCTACACCTTC.

V gene TRBV18 combines with J gene TRBJ1-2, with a weak D call TRBD1 (6 bases). Trimming stripped 2 bases from V and 4 bases from J, with 17 bases between. Germline V gene sequence: CDR1 KGHSH, CDR2 LQKENI. The CDR3 totals 16 residues. CDR3 sequence reads: CASSPTDTIGGYGYTF. The CDR3, as DNA: TGTGCCAGCTCACCAACGGACACCATAGGGGGCTATGGCTACACCTTC.

The chain uses TRBV5-4 and TRBJ2-6; a possible D gene is TRBD1 (5 bases). This CDR3 has 15 amino acids. V was shortened by 4 bases and J by 4 bases, with 12 bases between the two germline ends. The germline V gene encodes CDR1 SGHNT and CDR2 YYREEE (reference sequence). CDR3 sequence: CASSKTVAGANVLTF. The DNA for the CDR3 is TGTGCCAGCAGCAAGACAGTCGCAGGGGCCAACGTCCTGACTTTC.

This sequence joins TRBV4-2 and TRBJ1-1; D remains unclear. This CDR3 is built from 13 residues. CDR1 is LGHNA and CDR2 is YNFKEQ in the germline V gene. V lost 1 base, J lost 3 bases, and 6 bases lay in between. In DNA, the CDR3 is TGTGCCAGCAGCCAAGTTGGAGACACTGAAGCTTTCTTT. The encoded protein is CASSQVGDTEAFF.

The V gene is TRBV4-2, the J gene TRBJ2-7; 7 bases map to TRBD1. Per germline, CDR1 LGHNA and CDR2 YNFKEQ. V trimming: 3 bases; J trimming: 9 bases; junction bases outside the gene matches: 8. The CDR3 is 13 amino acids. In nucleotides, the CDR3 is TGTGCCAGCAGCCAGGAGACAGGGTCGGGGCAGTACTTC. Translating gives CASSQETGSGQYF.

J is TRBJ1-1 and V is TRBV6-5; D ambiguous. This CDR3 has 13 amino acids. V lost 5 bases and J lost 7, with 14 bases in between. Looked up from germline, CDR1 is MNHEY and CDR2 is SVGAGI. The CDR3 spells CASSPRTGCEAFF. The CDR3 DNA sequence: TGTGCCAGCAGTCCTCGGACGGGATGTGAAGCTTTCTTT.

The chain couples TRBV11-2 to TRBJ2-7; 9 positions match TRBD2. The germline V gene has CDR1 SGHAT and CDR2 FQNNGV. After removal of 1 base from V and 9 bases from J, the junction contained 10 bases not matched to a gene. The CDR3 sequence is 15 residues long. The CDR3 DNA follows: TGTGCCAGCAGCTTAGCGCCTAGCGGGATCTTGCGGCAGTACTTC. Translating it yields CASSLAPSGILRQYF.

The V gene is TRBV19, the J gene TRBJ2-7; D ambiguous. Trimming removed 7 bases from V and 1 base from J, with 14 bases in between. The CDR3 runs to 14 residues. Germline V lookup: CDR1 LNHDA, CDR2 SQIVND (reference sequence). The CDR3 spells CASTTTYESYEQYF. CDR3 sequence (DNA): TGTGCCAGTACGACGACATACGAGTCCTACGAGCAGTACTTC.

This clone has only a few counts. This rearrangement joins TRBV5-4 to TRBJ1-4, with D possibly matching TRBD1 (5 bases). V was trimmed by 4 bases and J by 4 bases, leaving 11 bases between them. The CDR3 is 14 residues long. Germline V gene lookup returns CDR1 SGHNT and CDR2 YYREEE (reference sequence). DNA of the CDR3: TGTGCCAGCAGCCCGGACATGGATAATGAAAAACTGTTTTTT. Residues: CASSPDMDNEKLFF.

The DNA of the CDR3 is TGCGCCAGCAGCTTTACTGCTTCGACTAGCGGGATTGTATACAATGAGCAGTTCTTC. This sequence encodes CASSFTASTSGIVYNEQFF. The V gene is TRBV5-1, the J gene TRBJ2-1, with 11 bases fitting TRBD2. The CDR3 is 19 amino acids. Trimming at V came to 2 bases and at J to 4 bases, leaving 14 bases not matched to a gene. CDR1 and CDR2 from the germline V gene are SGHRS and YFSETQ.

This chain connects TRBV29-1 to TRBJ1-2; D is perhaps TRBD1 (6 bases). CDR3 length: 14 amino acids. Trimming took off 4 bases at V and 8 bases at J, with 20 bases between the two ends. The germline V gene encodes CDR1 SQVTM and CDR2 ANQGSEA. The CDR3 coding sequence is TGCAGCGTTGTGTGGGGACACCAGAAAGACGGCTACACCTTC. This codes for CSVVWGHQKDGYTF. The full variable domain, completed using reference TRBV29-1 and TRBJ1-2, is SAVISQKPSRDICQRGTSLTIQCQVDSQVTMMFWYRQQPGQSLTLIATANQGSEATYESGFVIDKFPISRPNLTFSTLTVSNMSPEDSSIYLCSVVWGHQKDGYTFGSGTRLTVV.

The V and J genes are TRBV6-1 and TRBJ2-1; 12 bases fit TRBD2. From germline, CDR1 is MNHNS and CDR2 SASEGT. The length of the CDR3 is 15 residues. V lost 3 bases to trimming and J lost 8 bases; unmatched junction nucleotides: 5. This CDR3 reads CASSETSGSQDEQFF. CDR3 in DNA: TGTGCCAGCAGTGAGACTAGCGGGAGTCAGGATGAGCAGTTCTTC.

The chain uses TRBV28 and TRBJ2-2, with 8 bases fitting TRBD1. V gave up 4 bases and J gave up 5 bases; unmatched junction bases: 15. CDR3 size: 18 residues. The V gene's germline CDR1 is MDHEN and CDR2 SYDVKM. In nucleotides, the CDR3 is TGTGCCAGCAGTTCTCCATCCACAGGGGGAGGAGTGACCGGGGAGCTGTTTTTT. It codes for CASSSPSTGGGVTGELFF.

V is TRBV5-5 and J is TRBJ2-7; 7 positions match TRBD1. This CDR3 has 14 amino acids. J lost 3 bases, V lost 2 bases, and 5 bases had no gene match. Germline lookup yields CDR1 SGHKS and CDR2 YYEKEE (reference sequence). CDR3 DNA sequence: TGTGCCAGCAGCTTATCCGGGACAGACTACGAGCAGTACTTC. Translation gives CASSLSGTDYEQYF.

This chain connects TRBV9 to TRBJ2-2; 10 positions match TRBD2. This CDR3 contains 18 residues. V shed 0 bases, J shed 2 bases, and the junction held 7 bases outside the gene matches. In germline, CDR1 is SGDLS, CDR2 YYNGEE. CDR3: CASSVVASGSKNTGELFF. CDR3 in DNA: TGTGCCAGCAGCGTAGTGGCTAGCGGGAGCAAAAACACCGGGGAGCTGTTTTTT.

The chain uses TRBV6-5 and TRBJ2-3, with 14 bases fitting TRBD2. CDR1 and CDR2 from the germline V gene are MNHEY and SVGAGI. V lost 4 bases, J lost 1 base, and 1 base stayed unmatched. This CDR3 has 16 amino acids. Written as DNA, the CDR3 is TGTGCCAGCAGTTTGACTAGCGGGAGGGGCACAGATACGCAGTATTTT. Translating it yields CASSLTSGRGTDTQYF.

V gene TRBV5-4 combines with J gene TRBJ2-3, with 10 bases fitting TRBD2. V trimming: 4 bases; J trimming: 5 bases; junction bases outside the gene matches: 10. Germline V gives CDR1 SGHNT, CDR2 YYREEE (reference sequence). The CDR3 sequence is 16 residues long. CDR3 sequence: CASSGGSSGSIDTQYF. Written as DNA, the CDR3 is TGTGCCAGCAGCGGGGGTTCTAGCGGGAGTATAGATACGCAGTATTTT.

This clone was seen once. The CDR3 here is CASSLDRTGDSYSYEQYF. In nucleotides, the CDR3 is TGTGCCAGCAGCTTAGATCGAACAGGCGACTCTTACTCCTACGAGCAGTACTTC. The chain is built from TRBV11-3 and TRBJ2-7; D may be TRBD1 (5 bases). CDR3 length: 18 residues. The V and J ends lost 0 bases and 0 bases respectively, with 18 bases between them. From germline, CDR1 is SGHNT and CDR2 YENEEA. Full variable domain (outside the CDR3, taken from reference TRBV11-3 and TRBJ2-7): EAGVVQSPRYKIIEKKQPVAFWCNPISGHNTLYWYLQNLGQGPELLIRYENEEAVDDSQLPKDRFSAERLKGVDSTLKIQPAELGDSAVYLCASSLDRTGDSYSYEQYFGPGTRLTVT.

This rearrangement joins TRBV2 to TRBJ2-3; 15 nucleotides agree with TRBD2. The CDR3 runs 15 residues. Looked up from germline, CDR1 is SNHLY and CDR2 is FYNNEI. The trim removed 6 bases at V and 5 bases at J, leaving 3 bases unmatched. CDR3 sequence reads: CASSVGLAGGDTQYF. The CDR3 region has the DNA TGTGCCAGCAGCGTGGGACTAGCGGGGGGAGATACGCAGTATTTT.

The chain couples TRBV15 to TRBJ1-1; the match to TRBD1 covers 7 bases. The CDR3 has 14 amino acids. The J segment lost 4 bases and the V segment lost 3 bases, leaving 5 bases of the junction unmatched. Germline CDR1 reads LNHNV; CDR2 reads YYDKDF (reference sequence). The CDR3 DNA is TGTGCCACCAGCAGTGGACAGGCGGGCACTGAAGCTTTCTTT. It translates to CATSSGQAGTEAFF.

V usage is TRBV27 and J usage is TRBJ2-5, with D maybe TRBD2 (6 bases). Trimming pared 3 bases from V and 3 bases from J, leaving 17 bases between. This CDR3 has 16 residues. Germline V gene data show CDR1 as MNHEY and CDR2 as SMNVEV (reference sequence). CDR3 residues: CASSFVYRGKKETQYF. The CDR3 region has the DNA TGTGCCAGCAGTTTCGTTTACCGGGGGAAGAAAGAGACCCAGTACTTC.

The chain is built from TRBV9 and TRBJ2-1, with 9 positions matching TRBD2. The germline V gene has CDR1 SGDLS and CDR2 YYNGEE. The CDR3 extends over 14 amino acids. V dropped 3 bases and J dropped 3; count of bases not matched to a gene: 1. CDR3 in amino acids: CASSGTSDYNEQFF. The CDR3 coding sequence is TGTGCCAGCAGCGGGACTAGCGACTACAATGAGCAGTTCTTC. The whole variable domain, filled in from reference TRBV9 and TRBJ2-1, reads DSGVTQTPKHLITATGQRVTLRCSPRSGDLSVYWYQQSLDQGLQFLIQYYNGEERAKGNILERFSAQQFPDLHSELNLSSLELGDSALYFCASSGTSDYNEQFFGPGTRLTVL.

The V and J genes are TRBV6-4 and TRBJ2-3; TRBD2 is a possible D gene (6 bases). With 3 bases removed from V and 4 bases from J, the gap between germline ends came to 14 bases. The CDR3 extends over 15 amino acids. Germline-derived CDR1 and CDR2 are MRHNA and SNTAGT. The chain's CDR3 is CASSETSTGSDTQYF. The CDR3 region has the DNA TGTGCCAGCAGTGAAACTAGCACTGGATCAGATACGCAGTATTTT.

The table lists this clone with a few counts. The gene calls are TRBV19 and TRBJ2-7; unclear D gene. This CDR3 has 14 amino acids. Trimming stripped 4 bases from V and 0 bases from J, with 10 bases between. The germline CDR1 and CDR2 sequences are LNHDA and SQIVND (reference sequence). The CDR3, as DNA: TGTGCCAGTAGTACCGTCGGGTCCTCCTACGAGCAGTACTTC. Translation gives CASSTVGSSYEQYF.

The genes are TRBV10-3 and TRBJ2-2; TRBD2 is a possible D gene (5 bases). Between the trimmed V and J ends, which lost 11 bases and 6 bases, there was a span of 19 bases. CDR1 ENHRY and CDR2 SYGVKD come from the germline V gene. The CDR3 covers 14 residues. In DNA, the CDR3 is TGTGCCCTTTCGGTGGACTCCCTGGCCGGGGAGCTGTTTTTT. Its protein product is CALSVDSLAGELFF.

The chain has TRBV5-6 and TRBJ2-6; TRBD1 aligns across 8 bases. The length of the CDR3 is 17 residues. V shed 3 bases and J 0 bases; nucleotides not matched to a gene: 5. Germline values: CDR1 SGHDT, CDR2 YYEEEE. The CDR3 sequence: CASSSTGARSGANVLTF. The DNA of the CDR3 is TGTGCCAGCAGCTCGACAGGGGCCCGCTCTGGGGCCAACGTCCTGACTTTC. Full variable domain (missing parts from reference TRBV5-6 and TRBJ2-6): DAGVTQSPTHLIKTRGQQVTLRCSPKSGHDTVSWYQQALGQGPQFIFQYYEEEERQRGNFPDRFSGHQFPNYSSELNVNALLLGDSALYLCASSSTGARSGANVLTFGAGSRLTVL.

The gene calls are TRBV18 and TRBJ1-1; 8 positions agree with TRBD1. Germline V lookup: CDR1 KGHSH, CDR2 LQKENI. The CDR3 is made up of 15 amino acids. V dropped 3 bases and J dropped 3; count of bases not matched to a gene: 6. CDR3 amino acids: CASSPMTGVDTEAFF. CDR3 bases: TGTGCCAGCTCACCCATGACAGGGGTGGACACTGAAGCTTTCTTT.

The CDR3 nucleotides read TGCAGCGTTCGGCGGGAGGGCCGTGGCACAGATACGCAGTATTTT. It encodes CSVRREGRGTDTQYF. The chain has TRBV29-1 and TRBJ2-3, with 9 bases identical to TRBD2. CDR1 SQVTM and CDR2 ANQGSEA come from the germline V gene. The V segment lost 5 bases and the J segment 1 base; nucleotides outside the gene matches: 7. CDR3 length equals 15 residues.

J is TRBJ2-3 and V is TRBV29-1, with 12 bases aligning to TRBD2. The CDR3 is 15 amino acids. After removal of 7 bases from V and 4 bases from J, the junction contained 9 bases not matched to a gene. Germline values: CDR1 SQVTM, CDR2 ANQGSEA. CDR3 loop: CSGLAGGPGADTQYF. CDR3 nucleotides: TGCAGCGGTCTAGCGGGAGGGCCTGGGGCAGATACGCAGTATTTT.